Sequencing of this TCR beta chain was carried out in a study of T-cell reconstitution after alpha-beta-depleted transplantation in children. Germline CDR1 and CDR2: KGHSH and LQKENI. The CDR3 is 12 residues long. V lost 2 bases and J 13 bases, leaving 15 bases between the germline ends. In its sample, this clonotype was seen many times. Antigen unknown. Unique molecular identifiers featured in how the TCRbeta library was prepared. Each CDR3 protein is one row after TCRdb ran MiXCR on the PCR reads. The sample lists around 440,000 distinct CDR3 sequences; roughly 10% were seen once. Study-wide findings and caveats: Roughly two months post-transplant, alpha-beta T cells reportedly originated from several hundred graft clones that had expanded. There were some patients whose high TCRbeta diversity at day 60 came from surviving recipient T cells and thymic progenitors. Counts and diversity of T cells one year after transplant came mostly from newly produced T cells.

The chain recombines TRBV18 with TRBJ2-7; D possibly corresponds to TRBD2 (5 bases). This sequence originates from a child aged 2-15 years with inherited bone marrow failure, due to receive a stem cell transplant. Sequenced here: PBMCs, sampled before TCRalphabeta/CD19-depleted stem cell transplant. CDR3 sequence reads: CASSPREQASYF. Written as DNA, the CDR3 is TGTGCCAGCTCACCAAGGGAGCAGGCGTCCTACTTC.